This TCR beta chain emerged from a study of T-cell memory formation after mild COVID-19. CDR3 length equals 21 residues. V lost 0 bases, J lost 0 bases, and 13 bases stayed unmatched. Germline V gives CDR1 LGHDT, CDR2 YNNKEL (reference sequence). From the 5' RACE reads, TCRdb called clonotypes with MiXCR, one entry per CDR3 protein. The table includes more than 400,000 distinct CDR3 sequences, 18% detected once. Study-wide findings and caveats: Mainly CM and EM harbored the contracting CD4+ clones; mainly EMRA harbored the CD8+ ones.

This clonotype was counted only a few times. Its antigen remains unidentified. The sequencing sample was made of PBMCs or a T cell subset sorted from them (not recorded which). The chain has TRBV3-1 and TRBJ2-6; TRBD1 matches 8 bases. The receptor was isolated from an adult woman who had mild COVID-19 (a few samples of this study predate the infection). Cell type and time point are not known. CDR3 sequence reads: CASSQDLKPGQVLSGANVLTF. CDR3 bases: TGTGCCAGCAGCCAAGACCTCAAACCGGGACAGGTACTCTCTGGGGCCAACGTCCTGACTTTC.